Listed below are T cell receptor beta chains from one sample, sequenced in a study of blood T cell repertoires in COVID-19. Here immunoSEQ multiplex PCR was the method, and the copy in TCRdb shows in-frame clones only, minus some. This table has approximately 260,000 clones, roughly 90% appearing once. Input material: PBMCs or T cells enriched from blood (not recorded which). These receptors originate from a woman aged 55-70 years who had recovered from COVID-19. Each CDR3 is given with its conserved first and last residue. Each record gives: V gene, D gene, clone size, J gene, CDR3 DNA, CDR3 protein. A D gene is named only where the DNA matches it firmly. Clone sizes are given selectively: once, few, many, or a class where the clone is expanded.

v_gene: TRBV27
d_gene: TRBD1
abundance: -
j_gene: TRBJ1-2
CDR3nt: TGTGCCAGCAGGCAGGGGGCATATGGCTACACCTTC
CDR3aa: CASRQGAYGYTF

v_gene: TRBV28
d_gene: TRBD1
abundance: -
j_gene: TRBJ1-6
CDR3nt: TGTGCCAGCAGTGAAGGCCCGGGACAGGGCTTTAATTCACCCCTCCACTTT
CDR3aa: CASSEGPGQGFNSPLHF

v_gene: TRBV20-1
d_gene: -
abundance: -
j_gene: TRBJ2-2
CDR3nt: TGCGGGTCTAGGGGGAACGGGGAGCTGTTTTTT
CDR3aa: CGSRGNGELFF

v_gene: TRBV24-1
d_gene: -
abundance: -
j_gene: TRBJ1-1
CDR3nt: TGTGCCACCATTAGGCCCCCGGGCCGGAGGGGTACTGAAGCTTTCTTT
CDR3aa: CATIRPPGRRGTEAFF

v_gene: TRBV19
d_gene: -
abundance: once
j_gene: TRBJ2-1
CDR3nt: TGTGCCAGTAGTATATGGGGTGGCCAGGGGGGCTCCTACAATGAGCAGTTCTTC
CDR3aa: CASSIWGGQGGSYNEQFF

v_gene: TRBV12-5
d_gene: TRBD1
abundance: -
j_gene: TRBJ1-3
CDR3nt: TGTGCTAGTAACAGGGGGCCCCTAGGAGGAAACACCATATATTTT
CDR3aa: CASNRGPLGGNTIYF

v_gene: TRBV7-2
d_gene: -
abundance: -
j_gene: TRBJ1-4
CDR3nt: TGTGCCAGCAGCTACCTATGGGGCGAAAAACTGTTTTTT
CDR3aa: CASSYLWGEKLFF

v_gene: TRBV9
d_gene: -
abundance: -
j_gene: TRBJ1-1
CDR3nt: TGTGCCAGCAGCTCACCGTTAGCCACTGAAGCTTTCTTT
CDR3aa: CASSSPLATEAFF

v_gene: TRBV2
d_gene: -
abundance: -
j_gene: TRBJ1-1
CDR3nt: TGTGCCAGCAGCCGGGAGAACACTGAAGCTTTCTTT
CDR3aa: CASSRENTEAFF

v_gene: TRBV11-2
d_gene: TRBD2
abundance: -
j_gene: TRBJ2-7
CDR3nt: TGTGCCAGCAGCCACTTTACTAGCGGGGGGGTGCGTTTCTACGAGCAGTACTTC
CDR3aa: CASSHFTSGGVRFYEQYF

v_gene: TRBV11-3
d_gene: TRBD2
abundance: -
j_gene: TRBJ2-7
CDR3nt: TGTGCCAGCAGCCCCCTCGGGGGAGGGACCTACGAGCAGTACTTC
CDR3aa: CASSPLGGGTYEQYF

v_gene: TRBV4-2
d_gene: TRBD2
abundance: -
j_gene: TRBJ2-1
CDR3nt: TGTGCCAGCAGCCAAGAGGCTAGCGGATTCAATGAGCAGTTCTTC
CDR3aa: CASSQEASGFNEQFF

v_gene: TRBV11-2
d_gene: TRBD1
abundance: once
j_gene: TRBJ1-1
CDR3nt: TGTGCCAGCAGCACTGGACAGGCGAACACTGAAGCTTTCTTT
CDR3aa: CASSTGQANTEAFF

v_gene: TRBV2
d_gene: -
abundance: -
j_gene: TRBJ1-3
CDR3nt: TGTGCCAGCAAGAGACGGGACACGAGCTCTGGAAACACCATATATTTT
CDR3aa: CASKRRDTSSGNTIYF

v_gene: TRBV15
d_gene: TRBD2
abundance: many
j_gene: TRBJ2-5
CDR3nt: TGTGCCACCAGCACCCTGGGGGGGGAGACCCAGTACTTC
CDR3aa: CATSTLGGETQYF

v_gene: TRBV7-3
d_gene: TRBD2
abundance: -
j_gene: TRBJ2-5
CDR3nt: TGTGCCAGCAGCCCCACCGGGGCTAGCGGGAGCGTCGCCCAAGAGACCCAGTACTTC
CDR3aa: CASSPTGASGSVAQETQYF

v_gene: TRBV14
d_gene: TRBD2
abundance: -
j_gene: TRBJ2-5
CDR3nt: TGTGCCAGCAGCCAACGACTAGCGGGACAAGAGACCCAGTACTTC
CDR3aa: CASSQRLAGQETQYF

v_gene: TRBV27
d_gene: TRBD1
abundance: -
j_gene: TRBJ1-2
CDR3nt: TGTGCCAGCAGTTCCACGGGGTTGGGACAGGGGTATGGCTACACCTTC
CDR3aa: CASSSTGLGQGYGYTF

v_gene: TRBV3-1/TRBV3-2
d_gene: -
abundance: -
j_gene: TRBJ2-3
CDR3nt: TGTGCCAGCACCCTAACTGGGACTCCCGGTACGCAGTATTTT
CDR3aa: CASTLTGTPGTQYF

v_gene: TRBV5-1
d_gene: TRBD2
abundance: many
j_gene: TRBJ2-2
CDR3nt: TGCGCCAGCAGCCTAGCGGGGGGCAACACCGGGGAGCTGTTTTTT
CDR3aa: CASSLAGGNTGELFF

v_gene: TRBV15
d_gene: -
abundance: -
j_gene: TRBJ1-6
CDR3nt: TGTGCCACCAGCAGTTTGACAGGAGCCTATTCACCCCTCCACTTT
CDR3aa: CATSSLTGAYSPLHF

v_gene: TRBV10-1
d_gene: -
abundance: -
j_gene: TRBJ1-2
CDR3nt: TGCGCCAGCAGTGAGCCGCCCGGGGGGGCGCGGGGCTACACCTTC
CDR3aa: CASSEPPGGARGYTF

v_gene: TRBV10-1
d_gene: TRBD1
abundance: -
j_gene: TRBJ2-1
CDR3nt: TGCGCCAGCAGTGGGGGACAGGACCCTCGGTATGAGCAGTTCTTC
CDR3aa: CASSGGQDPRYEQFF

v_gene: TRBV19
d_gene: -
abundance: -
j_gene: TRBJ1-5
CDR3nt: TGTGCCAGTAGTCGACAGGATTGGGGTCAGCCCCAGCATTTT
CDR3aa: CASSRQDWGQPQHF

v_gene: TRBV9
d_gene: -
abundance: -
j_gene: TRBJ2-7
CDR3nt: TGTGCCAGCAGCGTAGCATGGGGAGGGGGCTACGAGCAGTACTTC
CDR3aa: CASSVAWGGGYEQYF

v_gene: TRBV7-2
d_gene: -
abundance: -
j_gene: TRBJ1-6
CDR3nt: TGTGCCAGCAGCTTAAGTCCGAGGGATGGGTTTTCCTATAATTCACCCCTCCACTTT
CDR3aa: CASSLSPRDGFSYNSPLHF

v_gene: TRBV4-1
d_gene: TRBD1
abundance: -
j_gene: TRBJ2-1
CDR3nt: TGCGCCAGCAGCCAAGTTTCAGGGGGCTACAATGAGCAGTTCTTC
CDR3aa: CASSQVSGGYNEQFF